The present entry profiles one T cell receptor (beta chain) with its context. The antigen is undetermined. CDR3 length: 16 amino acids. V lost 0 bases and J 5 bases, leaving 19 bases between the germline ends. Looked up from germline, CDR1 is DFQATT and CDR2 is SNEGSKA (reference sequence). This sample was taken from a study of metastatic and nonmetastatic thyroid tumors. Study at large: Blood and tumor or nodule tissue repertoires from malignant and benign thyroid patients were compared. Study conclusions and caveats: Reports indicated that malignant thyroid tumors showed significantly higher TCR beta diversity than benign nodules did, in blood and tumor.

Via MiXCR, TCRdb re-called the PCR reads. The repertoire holds more than 9,500 clones, with roughly 30% as singletons. Nobody among the patients had been given any treatment before thyroid surgery. This clonotype was obtained from a male donor with papillary thyroid cancer or a benign thyroid nodule (not recorded which). Some clones in this sample may be carry-over from other donors' samples. V is TRBV20-1 and J is TRBJ2-5; a weak D match, TRBD1 (6 bases). The sample consisted of adjacent normal tissue. This chain's CDR3 is CSARDKGEQARETQYF. In DNA form, the CDR3 reads TGCAGTGCTAGAGATAAGGGGGAGCAGGCTCGCGAGACCCAGTACTTC.